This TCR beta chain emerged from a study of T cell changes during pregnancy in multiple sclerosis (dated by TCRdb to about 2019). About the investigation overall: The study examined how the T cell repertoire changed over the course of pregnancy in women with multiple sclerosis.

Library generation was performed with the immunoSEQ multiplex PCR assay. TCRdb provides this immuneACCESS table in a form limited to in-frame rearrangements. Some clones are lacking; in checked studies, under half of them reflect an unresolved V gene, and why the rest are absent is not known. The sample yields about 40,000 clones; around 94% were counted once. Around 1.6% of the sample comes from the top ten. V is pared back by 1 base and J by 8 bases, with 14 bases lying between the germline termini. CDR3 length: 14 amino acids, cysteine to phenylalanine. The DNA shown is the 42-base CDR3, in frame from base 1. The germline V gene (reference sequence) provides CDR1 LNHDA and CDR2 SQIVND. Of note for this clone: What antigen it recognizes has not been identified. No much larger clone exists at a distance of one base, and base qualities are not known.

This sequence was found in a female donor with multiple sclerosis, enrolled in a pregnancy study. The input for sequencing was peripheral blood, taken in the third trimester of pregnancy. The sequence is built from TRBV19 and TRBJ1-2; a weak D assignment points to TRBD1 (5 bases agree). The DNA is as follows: TGTGCCAGTAGTATAGTCGCAGGGTCAGGGGGCTACACCTTC. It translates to CASSIVAGSGGYTF.